This entry concerns a single T cell receptor beta chain. Between the trimmed V and J ends, which lost 1 base and 8 bases, there was a span of 17 bases. In germline, CDR1 is SGHDT, CDR2 YYEEEE. CDR3 length: 15 amino acids. The sample is drawn from a study of blood T cell repertoires in COVID-19. For the study at large: COVID-19 samples collected from the United States, Italy and Spain covered acute and convalescent phases. PBMCs, B-cell-depleted T cells, or T cells provided the cDNA or gDNA that made up the material.

Per the authors' pipeline: Reference gene primer amplification yielded estimated nucleated cell counts. Using immunoSEQ multiplex PCR, the repertoire was profiled, and TCRdb retains in-frame clones only, with some absent. V, J and clone size derive from that table, while D and trimming were established from the DNA sequence. Of 300,000 to 400,000 clones in the sample, approximately 89% were seen once. The sequenced sample consisted of peripheral blood. This rearrangement joins TRBV5-6 to TRBJ2-3; a possible D gene is TRBD2 (6 bases). This clonotype originated in a woman between 18 and 29 years old who had recovered from COVID-19. CDR3 protein: CASSLYSEGEATQYF. In DNA form, the CDR3 reads TGTGCCAGCAGCTTGTATTCCGAAGGGGAGGCTACGCAGTATTTT.